The 13 T cell receptor beta chains given below trace back to one sample, sequenced in a study of shared T cell receptors in the human thymus. Repertoires were generated with immunoSEQ multiplex PCR, while TCRdb's copy carries only in-frame clones and drops some. The sample shows approximately 580,000 clones, approximately 80% of them seen only once. These data were also filed under a second study, of human thymus T cells.

Sequenced input: thymocytes. The receptors were gathered from a boy under three years old with a congenital heart defect.

This chain connects TRBV29-1 to TRBJ2-2; possible D gene TRBD2, 5 bases. CDR3 length equals 15 residues. Looked up from germline, CDR1 is SQVTM and CDR2 is ANQGSEA. V was clipped by 3 bases and J by 3 bases, with 14 bases between them. The DNA of the CDR3 is TGCAGCGTTGACTACGGGGAGCCCGACACCGGGGAGCTGTTTTTT. Residues: CSVDYGEPDTGELFF.

This chain joins TRBV4-1 and TRBJ1-2; D uncertain. Germline assignment: CDR1 MGHRA and CDR2 YSYEKL. The CDR3 runs to 14 residues. Trimming stripped 4 bases from V and 0 bases from J, with 9 bases between. CDR3 in DNA: TGCGCCAGCAGCCGTAAGGGAGCTAACTATGGCTACACCTTC. Encoded protein: CASSRKGANYGYTF.

The rearrangement uses TRBV19 and TRBJ2-2; the match to TRBD2 covers 16 bases. The CDR3 runs to 23 residues. Germline assignment: CDR1 LNHDA and CDR2 SQIVND (reference sequence). Unmatched junction bases numbered 19, after V lost 5 bases and J lost 1 base. Written as DNA, the CDR3 is TGTGCCAGTAGTCCCTTATCAACCTCCGGGACTAGCGGGAGGGCCTTGAACACCGGGGAGCTGTTTTTT. This encodes CASSPLSTSGTSGRALNTGELFF.

The rearrangement uses TRBV4-1 and TRBJ1-1; no clear D gene. This CDR3 has 13 amino acids. The germline V gene encodes CDR1 MGHRA and CDR2 YSYEKL. V was shortened by 1 base and J by 1 base, with 4 bases between the two germline ends. CDR3 in DNA: TGCGCCAGCAGCCAAGGAGAGAACACTGAAGCTTTCTTT. As protein: CASSQGENTEAFF.

This chain joins TRBV30 and TRBJ2-1, with D perhaps matching TRBD1 (6 bases). Trimming stripped 2 bases from V and 4 bases from J, with 21 bases between. The CDR3 is 17 amino acids. Germline CDR1 and CDR2: GTSNPN and SVGIG (reference sequence). CDR3: CAWSPHNRVPLYNEQFF. Written as DNA, the CDR3 is TGTGCCTGGAGTCCACACAACAGGGTCCCCCTTTACAATGAGCAGTTCTTC.

CDR3: CASSLPTSGRVGETQYF. CDR3 nucleotide sequence: TGTGCCAGCAGTTTACCGACTAGCGGGAGAGTGGGAGAGACCCAGTACTTC. The V and J genes are TRBV27 and TRBJ2-5; 12 nucleotides align to TRBD2. Germline V gene sequence: CDR1 MNHEY, CDR2 SMNVEV (reference sequence). The CDR3 covers 17 residues. V was clipped by 2 bases and J by 4 bases; unmatched bases: 8.

The V gene is TRBV6-5, the J gene TRBJ2-7; 8 positions match TRBD1. J lost 6 bases, V lost 6 bases, and 7 bases had no gene match. The CDR3 is made up of 13 amino acids. Germline V gene lookup returns CDR1 MNHEY and CDR2 SVGAGI. CDR3 DNA sequence: TGTGCCAGCAGCCTTCCGGACAGGGTCGAGCAGTACTTC. Protein sequence: CASSLPDRVEQYF.

V usage is TRBV10-3 and J usage is TRBJ2-7, with D tentatively TRBD1 (6 bases). V was pared by 10 bases and J by 3 bases, with 13 bases between. Germline V CDR1 and CDR2: ENHRY, SYGVKD. The CDR3 contains 12 residues. CDR3 nucleotides: TGTGCCACCAGGACAGCATTCTACGAGCAGTACTTC. It translates to CATRTAFYEQYF.

The gene calls are TRBV30 and TRBJ2-3; D is perhaps TRBD1 (6 bases). The germline V and J ends were trimmed by 0 bases and 6 bases, with 13 bases remaining between them. Germline values: CDR1 GTSNPN, CDR2 SVGIG (reference sequence). This CDR3 has 14 amino acids. This CDR3 reads CAWSVQGIWDTQYF. CDR3 bases: TGTGCCTGGAGTGTACAGGGCATTTGGGATACGCAGTATTTT.

The gene calls are TRBV28 and TRBJ2-7, with D maybe TRBD1 (5 bases). V gave up 7 bases and J gave up 0 bases, with 19 bases separating them. The CDR3 totals 16 residues. In germline, CDR1 is MDHEN, CDR2 SYDVKM. CDR3 in DNA: TGTGCCAGCACCAATTCCTTGGGGCTAGTCTCCTACGAGCAGTACTTC. This sequence encodes CASTNSLGLVSYEQYF.

This chain connects TRBV4-3 to TRBJ2-3; 9 nucleotides agree with TRBD2. Trimming took 0 bases from V and 6 from J; bases not matched to a gene: 4. The CDR3 spans 15 residues. Germline V gene sequence: CDR1 LGHNA, CDR2 YSLEER. For the CDR3, the DNA is TGCGCCAGCAGCCAAGAGGCGGGAGGGACTGATACGCAGTATTTT. This encodes CASSQEAGGTDTQYF.

This chain links TRBV7-9 with TRBJ1-1; 7 bases fit TRBD1. V dropped 5 bases and J dropped 0; count of bases not matched to a gene: 6. The CDR3 is 15 amino acids. Germline V gene data show CDR1 as SEHNR and CDR2 as FQNEAQ (reference sequence). Here the CDR3 reads CASSHRRGLNTEAFF. CDR3 sequence (DNA): TGTGCCAGCAGCCACCGGAGGGGGCTGAACACTGAAGCTTTCTTT.

This chain uses TRBV4-3 with TRBJ2-7, with TRBD1 identical over 7 bases. With 0 bases clipped from V and 2 bases from J, the junction kept 7 bases outside the gene matches. CDR1 and CDR2 (germline): LGHNA, YSLEER. This CDR3 contains 16 residues. The CDR3 region is CASSQESRDRAYEQYF. The CDR3 nucleotides read TGCGCCAGCAGCCAAGAATCGCGCGACAGGGCCTACGAGCAGTACTTC.